The T cell receptor (beta chain) described here comes from a study of T cells in Graves' hyperthyroidism and ophthalmopathy. Overall study results and limits: The model predicted ophthalmopathy a median approximately 6.3 months before onset.

This clonotype appeared a few times. The target antigen is unknown. The CDR3 has 15 residues. Germline-derived CDR1 and CDR2 are SGDLS and YYNGEE. The V gene lost 1 base and the J gene lost 4 bases, with 11 bases spanning the gap. This sample holds PBMCs from less than 11 ml fresh peripheral blood. Template material for amplifying TCR beta CDR3 regions consisted of RNA transcripts. HTBI primers drove first-round RT-PCR of the TCR CDR3. TCRdb ran MiXCR on the multiplex PCR reads and lists one entry per CDR3 protein. The repertoire holds about 690,000 distinct CDR3 sequences, with roughly 17% as singletons.

The TCR originated in a man aged 50 or older with Graves' hyperthyroidism. The V and J genes are TRBV9 and TRBJ2-2; a weak D match, TRBD2 (7 bases). The sequenced sample was blood. CDR3: CASSVQGGGTGELFF. For the CDR3, the DNA is TGTGCCAGCAGCGTACAGGGAGGGGGCACCGGGGAGCTGTTTTTT.